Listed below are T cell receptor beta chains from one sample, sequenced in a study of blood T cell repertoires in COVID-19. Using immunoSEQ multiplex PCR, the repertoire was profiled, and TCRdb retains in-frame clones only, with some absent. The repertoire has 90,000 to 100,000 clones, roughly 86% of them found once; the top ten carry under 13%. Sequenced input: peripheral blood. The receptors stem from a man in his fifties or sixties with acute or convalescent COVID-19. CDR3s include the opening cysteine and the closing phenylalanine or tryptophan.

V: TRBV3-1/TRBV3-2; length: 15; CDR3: CASSSYSGSTDTQYF
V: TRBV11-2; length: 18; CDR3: CASSLYQTGGRVHNEQFF
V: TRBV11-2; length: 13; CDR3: CASSLGLTTEAFF
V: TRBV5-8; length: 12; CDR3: CASSFSFDGYTF
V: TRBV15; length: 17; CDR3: CATSRGGAGGSSYEQYF
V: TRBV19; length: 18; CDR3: CASSIALAGEPRSYEQYF
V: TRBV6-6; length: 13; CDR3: CAGAQSSNQPQHF
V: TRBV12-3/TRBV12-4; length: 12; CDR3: CASSTRQGPLHF
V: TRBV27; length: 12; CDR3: CASTGLYNEQFF
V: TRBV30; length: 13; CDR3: CAWNRGSFDEQYF
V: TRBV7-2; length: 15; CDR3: CASSQGTVINEKLFF
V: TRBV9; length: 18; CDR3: CASSPLGVADHSYNEQFF
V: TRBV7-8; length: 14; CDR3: CASSQGATGYEQYF
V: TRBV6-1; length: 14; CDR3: CASSDLTITGELFF
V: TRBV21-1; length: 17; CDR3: CASSKKQDSSSTDTQYF
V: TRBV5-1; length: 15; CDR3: CASSLRTGRNSPLHF
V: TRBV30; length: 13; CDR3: CAWSKTGFYEQYF
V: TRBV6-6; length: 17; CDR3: CASSLTSGGVGALEQYF
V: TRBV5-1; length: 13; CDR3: CASSLGLTYEQYF
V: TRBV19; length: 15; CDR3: CASRGHRSGNQPQHF
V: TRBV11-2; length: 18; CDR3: CASMERVQRLAGYNEQFF
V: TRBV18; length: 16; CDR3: CASSPPGAGWGNEQFF
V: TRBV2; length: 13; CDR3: CASSEASRYGYTF
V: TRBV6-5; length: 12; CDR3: CASRDSGNTIYF
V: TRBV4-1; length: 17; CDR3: CASMRSGLLPTNEKLFF
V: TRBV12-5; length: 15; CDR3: CASGLGTSGYNEQFF
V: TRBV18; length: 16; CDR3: CASSPGQGATTGELFF
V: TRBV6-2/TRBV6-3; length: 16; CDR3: CASSYSRPSGLSEQYF
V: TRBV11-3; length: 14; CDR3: CASSLSSGSYEQYF
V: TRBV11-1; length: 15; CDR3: CASSGSSGSLYEQYF
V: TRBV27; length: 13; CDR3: CASSFASNTEAFF
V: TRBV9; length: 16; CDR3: CASSGSSGRVSNEQFF
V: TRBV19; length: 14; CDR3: CASSIRRDTDTQYF
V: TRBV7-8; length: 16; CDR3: CASSQRTTGSGNTIYF
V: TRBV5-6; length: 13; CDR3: CASSFYSTDTQYF
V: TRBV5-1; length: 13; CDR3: CASSLGLGYEQYF
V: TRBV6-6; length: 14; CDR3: CASSYASAAGELFF
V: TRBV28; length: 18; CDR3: CASSSLSPGQGPNEKLFF
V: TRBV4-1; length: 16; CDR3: CASSPTGQGTNYGYTF
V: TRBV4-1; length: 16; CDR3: CASSQTGLAEYNEQFF
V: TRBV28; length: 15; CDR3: CASSLQGAGNQPQHF
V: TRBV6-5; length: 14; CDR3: CASSRGSSGNTIYF
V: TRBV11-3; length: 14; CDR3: CASSLGRALETQYF
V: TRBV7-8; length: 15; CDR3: CASSLGWDSSYEQYF
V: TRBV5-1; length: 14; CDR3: CASSLEGGDNEQFF
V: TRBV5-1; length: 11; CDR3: CAIRTRDTQYF
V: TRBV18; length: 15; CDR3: CASSPRQGAAYEQYF